This TCR beta chain comes out of a study of shared clonotypes between healthy human individuals. CD8 cells regarded as naive lacked CD45RO, were positively chosen for CCR7, and omitted terminally differentiated effector memory CD45RA+ cells. Genomic DNA (from each subset) was split evenly across several immunoSEQ plates. Measured with immunoSEQ multiplex PCR; TCRdb has only the in-frame clones, and not every one. The repertoire holds around 1.9 million clones, with approximately 94% as singletons. Study outcomes and limitations: Incompleteness in sorted-subset sequencing, despite large depth, was shown by rarefaction. When compared with the clonotypes that were shared by all four sorted-subset donors, the non-shared clonotypes turned out to have lower generation probabilities. Around 5.4% of naive CD4 clonotypes were common to a handful of donors.

Note on this clone: What it recognizes is unknown.

Looked up from germline, CDR1 is MNHEY and CDR2 is SMNVEV (reference sequence). Trimming left V 7 bases short and J 0 bases short, with 11 bases between. The CDR3 loop spans 14 amino acids. The rearrangement joins TRBV27 to TRBJ2-3, with unresolved D. Sequenced sample: naive CD8+ T cells from PBMCs. The TCR originated in a man aged 18 to 35 in good health. Some clones in this sample may be carry-over from other donors' samples. CDR3 in DNA: TGTGCCAGCAAAGCAACTGAGAGCACAGATACGCAGTATTTT. Protein product: CASKATESTDTQYF.